This T cell receptor beta chain was recovered during a study of T-cell memory formation after mild COVID-19. The wider study: Clusters were largely donor specific. Regarding the study as a whole: Contracting clones from day 15 to 85 had balanced CD4/CD8; later expanders favoured CD4+.

This clonotype came up a few times. No antigen is known for it. Constant-segment-primed 5'RACE gave TCR alpha and TCR beta cDNA libraries with sample barcodes and UMIs. TCRdb used MiXCR to reprocess the 5' RACE reads, holding one entry per CDR3 protein. Of fewer than 350,000 distinct CDR3 sequences listed, more than 15% were seen once; the top ten hold 23%. This clonotype originated in a man aged 18 to 30 who had mild COVID-19 (a few samples of this study predate the infection). Cell type and time point are not known. The sequenced material came from PBMCs or a T cell subset sorted from them (not recorded which).

CDR3 loop: CASSFSGWQAFF. The CDR3 coding sequence is TGTGCCAGCAGCTTCTCTGGCTGGCAAGCTTTCTTT. The J gene is TRBJ1-1, the V gene TRBV7-9; D is ambiguous. Looked up from germline, CDR1 is SEHNR and CDR2 is FQNEAQ (reference sequence). This CDR3 has 12 residues. V was pared by 3 bases and J by 9 bases, with 11 bases between.